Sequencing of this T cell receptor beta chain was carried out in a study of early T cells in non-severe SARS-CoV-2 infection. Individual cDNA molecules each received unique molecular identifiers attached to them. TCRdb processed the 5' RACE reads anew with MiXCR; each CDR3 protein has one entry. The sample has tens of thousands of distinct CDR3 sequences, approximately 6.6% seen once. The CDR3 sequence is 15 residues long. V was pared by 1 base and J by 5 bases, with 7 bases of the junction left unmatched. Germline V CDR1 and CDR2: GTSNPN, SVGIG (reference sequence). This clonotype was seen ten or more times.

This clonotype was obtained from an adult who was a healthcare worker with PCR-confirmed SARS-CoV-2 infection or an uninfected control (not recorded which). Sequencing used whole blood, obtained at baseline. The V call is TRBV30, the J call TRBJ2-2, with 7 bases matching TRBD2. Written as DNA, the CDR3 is TGTGCCTGGAGTGGGACTAGGCTAGCGACCGGGGAGCTGTTTTTT. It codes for CAWSGTRLATGELFF.